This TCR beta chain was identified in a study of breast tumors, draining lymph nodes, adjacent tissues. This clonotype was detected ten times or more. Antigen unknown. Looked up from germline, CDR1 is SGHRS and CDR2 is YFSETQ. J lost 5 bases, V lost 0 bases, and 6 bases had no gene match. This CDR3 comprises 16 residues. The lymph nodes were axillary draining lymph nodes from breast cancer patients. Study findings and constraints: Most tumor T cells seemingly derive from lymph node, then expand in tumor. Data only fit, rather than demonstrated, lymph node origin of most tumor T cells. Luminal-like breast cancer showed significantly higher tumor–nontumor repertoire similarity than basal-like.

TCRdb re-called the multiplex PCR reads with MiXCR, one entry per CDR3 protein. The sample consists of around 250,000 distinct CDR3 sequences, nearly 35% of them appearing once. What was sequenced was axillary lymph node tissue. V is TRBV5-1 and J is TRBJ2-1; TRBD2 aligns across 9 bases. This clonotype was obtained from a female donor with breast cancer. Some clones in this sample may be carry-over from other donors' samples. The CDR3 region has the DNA TGCGCCAGCAGCTTGGAACTGGCGGGGGGGCACAATGAGCAGTTCTTC. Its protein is CASSLELAGGHNEQFF.